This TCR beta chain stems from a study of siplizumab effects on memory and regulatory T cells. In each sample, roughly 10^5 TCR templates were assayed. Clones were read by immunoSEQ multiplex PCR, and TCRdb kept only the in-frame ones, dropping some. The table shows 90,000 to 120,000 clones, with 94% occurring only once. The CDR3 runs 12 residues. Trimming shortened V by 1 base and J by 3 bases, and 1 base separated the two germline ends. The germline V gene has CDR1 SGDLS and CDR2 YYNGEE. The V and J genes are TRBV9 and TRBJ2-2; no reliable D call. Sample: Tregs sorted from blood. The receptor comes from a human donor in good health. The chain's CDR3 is CASSVHTGELFF. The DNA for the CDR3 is TGTGCCAGCAGCGTACACACCGGGGAGCTGTTTTTT.